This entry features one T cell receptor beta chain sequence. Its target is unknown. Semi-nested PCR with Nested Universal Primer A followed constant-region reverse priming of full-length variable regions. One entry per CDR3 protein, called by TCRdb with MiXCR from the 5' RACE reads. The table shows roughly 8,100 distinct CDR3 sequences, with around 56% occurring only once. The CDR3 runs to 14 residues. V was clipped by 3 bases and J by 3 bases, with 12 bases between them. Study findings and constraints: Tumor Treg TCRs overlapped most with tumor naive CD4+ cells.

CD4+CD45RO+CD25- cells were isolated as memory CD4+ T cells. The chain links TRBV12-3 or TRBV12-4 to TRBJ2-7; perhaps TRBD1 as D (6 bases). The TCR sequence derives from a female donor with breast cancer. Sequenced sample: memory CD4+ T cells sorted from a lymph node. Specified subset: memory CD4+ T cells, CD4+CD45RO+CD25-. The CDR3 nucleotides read TGTGCCAGCAGTTTCTTACCAGGGGACTACGAGCAGTACTTC. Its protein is CASSFLPGDYEQYF.